The 11 T cell receptor beta chains listed next were all sequenced from one sample in a study of technical replicates of blood from several donors. This table comes from immunoSEQ multiplex PCR, and its TCRdb copy is limited to in-frame clones, with some not included. The sample contains over 85,000 clones, around 96% of which appear only once. Sequenced: T cells isolated from PBMCs. These receptors all stem from a human donor in good health.

The chain employs TRBV9 and TRBJ1-2, with TRBD1 as a possible D gene (5 bases). With 0 bases removed from V and 7 bases from J, the gap between germline ends came to 16 bases. Germline loops: CDR1 SGDLS, CDR2 YYNGEE. The CDR3 covers 15 residues. In nucleotides, the CDR3 is TGTGCCAGCAGCGTAGACGGGGGGGATTGGCCTGGCTACACCTTC. Translation gives CASSVDGGDWPGYTF.

The gene calls are TRBV27 and TRBJ2-7, with 10 positions matching TRBD2. The CDR3 length is 14 residues. Trimming at V came to 6 bases and at J to 4 bases, leaving 6 bases not matched to a gene. Germline CDR1 MNHEY, CDR2 SMNVEV (reference sequence). The CDR3 nucleotides read TGTGCCAGCAGCACAGGACTAGCGGAATACGAGCAGTACTTC. It translates to CASSTGLAEYEQYF.

The chain couples TRBV19 to TRBJ1-5; TRBD1 aligns across 9 bases. Trimming at V came to 5 bases and at J to 2 bases, leaving 1 base not matched to a gene. Looked up from germline, CDR1 is LNHDA and CDR2 is SQIVND (reference sequence). The CDR3 has 14 amino acids. The CDR3 spells CASSWTGGNQPQHF. The CDR3 nucleotides read TGTGCCAGTAGTTGGACAGGGGGCAATCAGCCCCAGCATTTT.

The chain joins TRBV6-6 to TRBJ2-3; TRBD2 agrees at 7 bases. Germline V gene data show CDR1 as MNHNY and CDR2 as SVGAGI (reference sequence). There are 14 residues in the CDR3. Trimming cost V 7 bases and J 2 bases; bases outside gene matches: 6. In nucleotides, the CDR3 is TGTGCCAGCACGGGAGCGGGAAACACAGATACGCAGTATTTT. It is translated as CASTGAGNTDTQYF.

The chain is built from TRBV5-1 and TRBJ2-7, with 8 bases aligning to TRBD1. The ends lost 0 bases at V and 2 bases at J; junction bases unmatched: 4. The CDR3 runs 15 residues. Germline V gives CDR1 SGHRS, CDR2 YFSETQ. CDR3 residues: CASSLAQGAAYEQYF. DNA for the CDR3: TGCGCCAGCAGCTTGGCGCAGGGGGCCGCCTACGAGCAGTACTTC.

The V gene is TRBV19, the J gene TRBJ1-5, with TRBD1 identical over 7 bases. The CDR3 covers 14 residues. With V trimmed by 4 bases and J by 6 bases, 6 bases remained unmatched. CDR1 is LNHDA and CDR2 is SQIVND in the germline V gene (reference sequence). CDR3 residues: CASSRGDSTQPQHF. CDR3 DNA sequence: TGTGCCAGTAGTAGGGGGGACAGTACTCAGCCCCAGCATTTT.

This clone was picked up one time. The chain uses TRBV7-3 and TRBJ2-3, with D perhaps TRBD1 (5 bases). V was trimmed by 2 bases and J by 3 bases, leaving 9 bases between them. The CDR3 is 14 amino acids. In germline, CDR1 is SGHTA, CDR2 FQGTGA. The CDR3 coding sequence is TGTGCCAGCAGCTTACAGGGATTTACAGATACGCAGTATTTT. Its translation is CASSLQGFTDTQYF.

This chain connects TRBV27 to TRBJ2-1, with D possibly being TRBD2 (6 bases). CDR3 length: 14 residues. Between the trimmed V and J ends, which lost 7 bases and 6 bases, there was a span of 16 bases. Germline-derived CDR1 and CDR2 are MNHEY and SMNVEV (reference sequence). The CDR3 loop is CASTHGTGSNEQFF. The CDR3 DNA reads as TGTGCCAGCACCCACGGGACTGGGTCCAATGAGCAGTTCTTC.

V gene TRBV5-1 combines with J gene TRBJ1-5; D might be TRBD1 (6 bases). Trimming pared 2 bases from V and 5 bases from J, leaving 8 bases between. Germline lookup yields CDR1 SGHRS and CDR2 YFSETQ. This CDR3 is 13 amino acids long. In nucleotides, the CDR3 is TGCGCCAGCAGCTTACAGGGTTATCAGCCCCAGCATTTT. Translating it yields CASSLQGYQPQHF.

The V call is TRBV5-6, the J call TRBJ1-3, with 7 bases fitting TRBD1. Germline V gene data show CDR1 as SGHDT and CDR2 as YYEEEE. CDR3 length: 18 amino acids. J gave up 4 bases and V 2 bases, and 15 bases lay outside the gene matches. The CDR3 nucleotides are TGTGCCAGCAGCTTTCAGGGGGGCACGATCGTTTGGGGAAACACCATATATTTT. Protein: CASSFQGGTIVWGNTIYF.

This chain links TRBV13 with TRBJ2-5; 8 bases agree with TRBD2. Germline CDR1 reads PRHDT; CDR2 reads FYEKMQ (reference sequence). This CDR3 has 13 residues. With 6 bases clipped from V and 5 bases from J, the junction kept 5 bases outside the gene matches. The CDR3 protein is CASSRREDETQYF. The CDR3 DNA follows: TGTGCCAGCAGTCGGCGGGAGGACGAGACCCAGTACTTC. The whole variable domain, filled in from reference TRBV13 and TRBJ2-5, reads AAGVIQSPRHLIKEKRETATLKCYPIPRHDTVYWYQQGPGQDPQFLISFYEKMQSDKGSIPDRFSAQQFSDYHSELNMSSLELGDSALYFCASSRREDETQYFGPGTRLLVL.